The 2 T cell receptor beta chains below all came from one sample that was sequenced in a study of T cell repertoires in cytomegalovirus infection. For these receptors, no antigen is known. TCRdb called the reads again in MiXCR, with one record for every CDR3 protein. Of about 770,000 distinct CDR3 sequences listed, under 35% are singletons. The sample was cultured CD8+ T cells from PBMCs, taken from culture after CMV antigen stimulation. All receptors derive from a human donor in good health (CMV status not recorded). Some clones in this sample may be carry-over from other donors' samples.

This clonotype was counted a few times. V usage is TRBV6-1 and J usage is TRBJ2-3; the D is unclear. Germline loops: CDR1 MNHNS, CDR2 SASEGT. Trimming stripped 9 bases from V and 8 bases from J, with 6 bases between. This CDR3 contains 9 residues. Here the CDR3 DNA reads TGTGCCAGTGGGGTTACGCAGTATTTT. Its translation is CASGVTQYF.

This clonotype showed up many times. The chain links TRBV7-6 to TRBJ2-2, with a weak D call TRBD2 (7 bases). The CDR3 consists of 16 residues. Germline V gene sequence: CDR1 SGHVS, CDR2 FNYEAQ. With 5 bases removed from V and 1 base from J, the gap between germline ends came to 14 bases. CDR3 in amino acids: CASSGGGRLNTGELFF. For the CDR3, the DNA is TGTGCCAGCAGCGGGGGGGGCAGACTGAACACCGGGGAGCTGTTTTTT.